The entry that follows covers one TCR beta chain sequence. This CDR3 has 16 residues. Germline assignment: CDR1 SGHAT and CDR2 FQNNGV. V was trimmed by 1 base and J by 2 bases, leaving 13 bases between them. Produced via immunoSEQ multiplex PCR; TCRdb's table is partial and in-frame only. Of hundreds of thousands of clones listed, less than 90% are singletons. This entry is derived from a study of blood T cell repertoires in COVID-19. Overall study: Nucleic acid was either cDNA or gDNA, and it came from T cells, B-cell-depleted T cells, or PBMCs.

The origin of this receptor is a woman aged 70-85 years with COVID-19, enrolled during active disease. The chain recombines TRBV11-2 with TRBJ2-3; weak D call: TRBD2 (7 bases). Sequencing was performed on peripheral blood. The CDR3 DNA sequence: TGTGCCAGCAGCTTAGGGGGGGGCCGACCCACAGATACGCAGTATTTT. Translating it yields CASSLGGGRPTDTQYF.